This is a list of T cell receptor beta chains from one sample in a study of a mutant IDH1 vaccine in newly diagnosed glioma. Their cognate antigens are unknown. Using immunoSEQ multiplex PCR, the repertoire was profiled, and TCRdb retains in-frame clones only, with some absent. The repertoire has over 25,000 clones, more than 75% of them found once; the top ten carry around 2.5%. The sample here was PBMCs, taken from a glioma patient whose treatment included an IDH1 peptide vaccine. The receptor source for this set is a man aged 40-50 years with glioma. CDR3s include the opening cysteine and the closing phenylalanine or tryptophan. A clone size is listed for some rows: how often the clone was seen (once, few, many), or a class if it is expanded.

CASSVEGTSASVDTQYF | 17 | TRBJ2-3 | few | TRBV9
CAWSRTGLGYTF | 12 | TRBJ1-2 | . | TRBV30
CASSVGTEDNEQFF | 14 | TRBJ2-1 | . | TRBV6-4
CAWSLGRTTDTQYF | 14 | TRBJ2-3 | . | TRBV30
CASSDGLAGDRSEQFF | 16 | TRBJ2-1 | . | TRBV6-4
CASSLGGDQPQHF | 13 | TRBJ1-5 | . | TRBV5-4
CASSPRQGRGYTF | 13 | TRBJ1-2 | . | TRBV11-2
CASSVGFGGSTETQYF | 16 | TRBJ2-5 | . | TRBV9
CASSPALGTRTEAFF | 15 | TRBJ1-1 | . | TRBV5-1
CASSQTKYEQYF | 12 | TRBJ2-7 | . | TRBV6-6
CASSAQLMETEAFF | 14 | TRBJ1-1 | . | TRBV5-1
CASSLAGRESTDTQYF | 16 | TRBJ2-3 | . | TRBV11-1
CASSYSPASNQPQHF | 15 | TRBJ1-5 | . | TRBV6-5
CASSFVTGYNEQFF | 14 | TRBJ2-1 | . | TRBV11-2
CASSLTGLAGSQETQYF | 17 | TRBJ2-5 | . | TRBV7-3
CASSFPSPETQYF | 13 | TRBJ2-5 | once | TRBV28
CATSPQGGYGYTF | 13 | TRBJ1-2 | . | TRBV6-1
CAWSLDSKAGNTIYF | 15 | TRBJ1-3 | few | TRBV30